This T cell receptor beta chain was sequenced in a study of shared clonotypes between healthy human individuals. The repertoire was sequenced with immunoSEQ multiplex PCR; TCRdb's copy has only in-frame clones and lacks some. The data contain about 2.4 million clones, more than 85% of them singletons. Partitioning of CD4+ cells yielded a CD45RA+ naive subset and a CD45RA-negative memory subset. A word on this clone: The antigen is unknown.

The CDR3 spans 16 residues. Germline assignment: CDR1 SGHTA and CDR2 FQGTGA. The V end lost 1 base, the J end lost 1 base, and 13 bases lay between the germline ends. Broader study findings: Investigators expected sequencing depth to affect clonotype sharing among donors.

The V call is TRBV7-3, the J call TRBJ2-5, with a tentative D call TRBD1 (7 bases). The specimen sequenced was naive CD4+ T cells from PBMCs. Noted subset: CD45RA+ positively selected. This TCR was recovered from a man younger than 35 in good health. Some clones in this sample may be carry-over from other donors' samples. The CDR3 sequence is CASSLRPGGTQETQYF. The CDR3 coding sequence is TGTGCCAGCAGCTTAAGGCCAGGGGGGACCCAAGAGACCCAGTACTTC. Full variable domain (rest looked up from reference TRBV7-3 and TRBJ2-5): GAGVSQTPSNKVTEKGKYVELRCDPISGHTALYWYRQSLGQGPEFLIYFQGTGAADDSGLPNDRFFAVRPEGSVSTLKIQRTERGDSAVYLCASSLRPGGTQETQYFGPGTRLLVL.